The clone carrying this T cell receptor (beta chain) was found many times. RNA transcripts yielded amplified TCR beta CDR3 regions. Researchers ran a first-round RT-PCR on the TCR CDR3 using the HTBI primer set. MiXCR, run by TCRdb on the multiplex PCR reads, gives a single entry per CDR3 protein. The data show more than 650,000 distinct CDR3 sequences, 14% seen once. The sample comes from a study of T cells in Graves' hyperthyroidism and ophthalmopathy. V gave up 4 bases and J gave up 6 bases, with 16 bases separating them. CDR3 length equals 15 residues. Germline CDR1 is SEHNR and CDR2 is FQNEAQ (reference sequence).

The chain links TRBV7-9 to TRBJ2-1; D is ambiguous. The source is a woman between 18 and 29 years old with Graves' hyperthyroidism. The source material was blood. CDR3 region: CASSSPRISSNEQFF. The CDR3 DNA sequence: TGTGCCAGCAGCTCCCCGCGTATTAGCTCCAATGAGCAGTTCTTC.